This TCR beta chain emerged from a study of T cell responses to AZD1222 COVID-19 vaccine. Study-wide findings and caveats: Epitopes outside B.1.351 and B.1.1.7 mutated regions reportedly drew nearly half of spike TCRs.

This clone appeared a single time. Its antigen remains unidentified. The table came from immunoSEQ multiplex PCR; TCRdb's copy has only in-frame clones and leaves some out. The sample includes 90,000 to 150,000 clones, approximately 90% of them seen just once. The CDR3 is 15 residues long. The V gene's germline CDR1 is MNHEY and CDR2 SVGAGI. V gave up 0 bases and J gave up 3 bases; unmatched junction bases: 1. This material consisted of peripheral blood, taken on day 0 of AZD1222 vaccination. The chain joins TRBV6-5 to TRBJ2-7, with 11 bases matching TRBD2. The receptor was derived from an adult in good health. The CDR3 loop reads CASSYSGTSGYEQYF. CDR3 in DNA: TGTGCCAGCAGTTACTCCGGGACTAGCGGCTACGAGCAGTACTTC.